The entry below describes one TCR beta chain. Assay used: immunoSEQ multiplex PCR; TCRdb lists only in-frame clones, some missing. Among 95,000 to 100,000 clones listed, approximately 90% were seen once. V was trimmed by 3 bases and J by 3 bases, leaving 23 bases between them. Germline CDR1 and CDR2: KGHDR and SFDVKD. This CDR3 region has 19 residues. This entry is derived from a study of control samples from healthy donors and cancer patients. Material: blood. The sequence was obtained from a young man in good health. The rearrangement uses TRBV24-1 and TRBJ2-1; a possible D gene is TRBD2 (7 bases). The DNA of the CDR3 is TGTGCCACCAGTGATCCCTCAGGGGAGGGGAGAGCATTCTACAATGAGCAGTTCTTC. Its translation is CATSDPSGEGRAFYNEQFF.